The 31 T cell receptor beta chains listed next were all sequenced from one sample in a study of blood T cells in healthy people across ages. Primed by a sample-barcoded 5' primer and a J-beta primer mix, a second PCR proceeded for about 7 to 12 cycles. From the 5' RACE reads, TCRdb called clonotypes with MiXCR, one entry per CDR3 protein. The table includes 600,000 to 800,000 distinct CDR3 sequences, over 40% detected once. The sample was blood. These receptors were taken from a woman of 80 years or more in good health.

The table lists this clonotype with many counts. This chain uses TRBV27 with TRBJ2-1; 8 bases are shared with TRBD2. CDR3 length: 12 amino acids. The V gene's germline CDR1 is MNHEY and CDR2 SMNVEV (reference sequence). Trimming took 10 bases from V and 8 from J; bases not matched to a gene: 7. CDR3 nucleotides: TGTGCCACCGCGGGGGGAGTCTATGAGCAGTTCTTC. Amino acid sequence: CATAGGVYEQFF.

This chain joins TRBV20-1 and TRBJ2-3; D remains unclear. Per germline, CDR1 DFQATT and CDR2 SNEGSKA (reference sequence). V lost 5 bases and J lost 0, with 12 bases in between. The CDR3 spans 14 residues. The CDR3 loop is CSAGSSSSTDTQYF. CDR3 nucleotides: TGCAGTGCTGGTTCTAGTTCAAGCACAGATACGCAGTATTTT.

The chain recombines TRBV11-3 with TRBJ1-1; no reliable D call. Trimming cost V 5 bases and J 3 bases, with 19 bases left between them. Germline V lookup: CDR1 SGHNT, CDR2 YENEEA. The CDR3 spans 16 residues. CDR3 residues: CASSLSPMCAYTEAFF. The CDR3 region has the DNA TGTGCCAGCAGCCTCTCCCCCATGTGCGCTTACACTGAAGCTTTCTTT.

The chain joins TRBV18 to TRBJ2-1; no firm D call. V dropped 6 bases and J dropped 0 bases, with 12 bases sitting between them. Germline V gene lookup returns CDR1 KGHSH and CDR2 LQKENI. This CDR3 has 15 residues. The CDR3 region has the DNA TGTGCCAGCTCCCCGAGTCAGAGCTCCTACAATGAGCAGTTCTTC. It translates to CASSPSQSSYNEQFF.

This clonotype has a count of ten or more. The genes are TRBV20-1 and TRBJ2-1; 11 bases agree with TRBD2. V was pared by 3 bases and J by 6 bases, with 4 bases of the junction left unmatched. The CDR3 runs to 14 residues. Germline assignment: CDR1 DFQATT and CDR2 SNEGSKA (reference sequence). The CDR3 nucleotides read TGCAGTGCTAGTGCTAGCGGGAGGTTCAATGAGCAGTTCTTC. This encodes CSASASGRFNEQFF.

This clonotype was seen many times. The chain recombines TRBV5-1 with TRBJ2-1; TRBD1 matches 7 bases. CDR1 is SGHRS and CDR2 is YFSETQ in the germline V gene. The CDR3 has 12 amino acids. V shed 3 bases, J shed 9 bases, and the junction held 3 bases outside the gene matches. CDR3 DNA sequence: TGCGCCAGCAGCTGGGACAGATCTGAGCAGTTCTTC. This sequence encodes CASSWDRSEQFF.

As concerns this clonotype: A much larger clone lies a single base off, so this may be a read error. The V and J genes are TRBV6-6 and TRBJ2-1; perhaps TRBD2 as D (6 bases). The DNA end lines up better with TRBJ2-7; the J call may be wrong. The germline V gene has CDR1 MNHNY and CDR2 SVGAGI (reference sequence). The CDR3 spans 15 residues. The CDR3 DNA follows: TGTGCCAGCAGCCAGGAGGGGAGCTCCTACAATGAGCAGTACTTC. This sequence encodes CASSQEGSSYNEQYF.

The genes are TRBV6-2 or TRBV6-3 and TRBJ2-2; a possible D gene is TRBD1 (6 bases). Germline-derived CDR1 and CDR2 are MNHEY and SVGEGT. This CDR3 has 14 residues. V lost 6 bases to trimming and J lost 3 bases, with 11 bases between them. CDR3 loop: CASRQGGDTGELFF. CDR3 nucleotides: TGTGCCAGCAGACAGGGTGGGGACACCGGGGAGCTGTTTTTT.

This clonotype came up once. The rearrangement joins TRBV7-2 to TRBJ2-4, with a possible D match to TRBD2 (5 bases). With 5 bases removed from V and 6 bases from J, the gap between germline ends came to 14 bases. The germline V gene encodes CDR1 SGHTA and CDR2 FQGNSA. This CDR3 has 14 amino acids. Here the CDR3 DNA reads TGTGCCAGCAGCGCGACTGTCGCGGGAAACATTCAGTACTTC. Amino acid sequence: CASSATVAGNIQYF.

V gene TRBV4-3 combines with J gene TRBJ2-3; 10 bases match TRBD2. The CDR3 is 16 residues long. The V segment lost 1 base and the J segment 3 bases; nucleotides outside the gene matches: 4. CDR1 LGHNA and CDR2 YSLEER come from the germline V gene. The CDR3 loop reads CASSQGAGGLTDTQYF. CDR3 coding DNA: TGCGCCAGCAGCCAAGGAGCGGGGGGGCTAACAGATACGCAGTATTTT.

As to this clonotype: A much larger clone differs from this one at a single base, so this may be a read error. The chain carries TRBV24-1 and TRBJ2-2; D unclear. V was trimmed by 2 bases and J by 6 bases, leaving 6 bases between them. CDR1 and CDR2 from the germline V gene are KGHDR and SFDVKD. CDR3 size: 13 residues. The chain's CDR3 is CATSDYIAGELFF. The CDR3 DNA sequence: TGTGCCACCAGTGATTACATCGCCGGGGAGCTGTTTTTT.

This clonotype was observed many times. This chain joins TRBV7-2 and TRBJ2-1; the D is unclear. Per germline, CDR1 SGHTA and CDR2 FQGNSA. The CDR3 is 13 residues long. V was clipped by 4 bases and J by 6 bases, with 10 bases between them. CDR3 in amino acids: CASSSRPLNEQFF. The CDR3 region has the DNA TGTGCCAGCAGCTCTCGTCCCCTCAATGAGCAGTTCTTC.

This rearrangement joins TRBV7-9 to TRBJ1-3; D might be TRBD1 (5 bases). The CDR3 consists of 16 residues. Trimming cost V 7 bases and J 2 bases, with 18 bases left between them. CDR1 is SEHNR, CDR2 FQNEAQ, per germline (reference sequence). DNA of the CDR3: TGTGCCAGCAACCCCGTACAGGAAGGAGCTGGAAACACCATATATTTT. Protein: CASNPVQEGAGNTIYF.

In the case of this clonotype: Being one base from a much bigger clone, this may be a read error. The V call is TRBV7-2, the J call TRBJ2-7, with 7 bases aligning to TRBD2. The CDR3 is 16 amino acids. After removal of 0 bases from V and 6 bases from J, the junction contained 11 bases not matched to a gene. Germline CDR1 is SGHTA and CDR2 is FQGNSA. Here the CDR3 reads CASSLASGTTFCEQYF. The CDR3, as DNA: TGTGCCAGCAGCTTAGCATCCGGGACTACCTTCTGCGAGCAGTACTTC.

In its sample, this clonotype was seen many times. V gene TRBV2 combines with J gene TRBJ2-4; possible D gene TRBD1, 6 bases. The germline V and J ends were trimmed by 6 bases and 0 bases, with 15 bases remaining between them. CDR1 is SNHLY and CDR2 is FYNNEI in the germline V gene. The CDR3 is made up of 16 amino acids. The CDR3 spells CASRLLGGLAKNIQYF. CDR3 nucleotides: TGTGCCAGCAGGCTCCTAGGGGGTTTAGCCAAAAACATTCAGTACTTC.

In its sample, this clonotype was seen many times. The chain uses TRBV12-3 or TRBV12-4 and TRBJ1-2; D is unclear. The CDR3 covers 13 residues. With 1 base removed from V and 4 bases from J, the gap between germline ends came to 7 bases. CDR3 amino acids: CASSLVGSYGYTF. CDR3 in DNA: TGTGCCAGCAGTTTAGTAGGGAGCTATGGCTACACCTTC.

This clonotype was detected only a few times. A much bigger clone sits one base away, suggesting this may be a read error. V gene TRBV5-1 combines with J gene TRBJ2-3; D could derive from TRBD1 or TRBD2 (5 bases each). The CDR3 runs 17 residues. Germline CDR1 and CDR2: SGHRS and YFSETQ. Trimming shortened V by 0 bases and J by 4 bases, and 18 bases separated the two germline ends. The chain's CDR3 is CASSLVPGRPRADTQYF. CDR3 nucleotide sequence: TGCGCCAGCAGCTTGGTCCCGGGACGCCCGAGAGCAGATACGCAGTATTTT.

This clonotype was observed a handful of times. One base away lies a much larger clone, so this may be a sequencing read error. V gene TRBV4-2 combines with J gene TRBJ2-1, with D perhaps TRBD1 or TRBD2 (6 bases each). The J call may be wrong; the DNA end is better matched by TRBJ2-7. Germline lookup yields CDR1 LGHNA and CDR2 YNFKEQ. CDR3 length: 17 amino acids. The CDR3 DNA is TGTGCCAGCAGCCGTATGGGGGGCCTTGGGTCCTACAATGAGCAGTACTTC. Its translation is CASSRMGGLGSYNEQYF.

As to this clonotype: Possible read error: a much larger clone is one base away. The chain recombines TRBV2 with TRBJ2-1, with D possibly being TRBD2 (5 bases). The length of the CDR3 is 19 residues. The germline V and J ends were trimmed by 2 bases and 6 bases, with 26 bases remaining between them. The germline gives CDR1 SNHLY, CDR2 FYNNEI. CDR3 in amino acids: CASSEIDGRRGSACNEQFF. CDR3 sequence (DNA): TGTGCCAGCAGTGAAATTGACGGGCGCAGAGGGAGCGCCTGCAATGAGCAGTTCTTC.

This clonotype came up once. The V gene is TRBV11-3, the J gene TRBJ2-1, with D possibly matching TRBD2 (6 bases). Trimming took off 7 bases at V and 7 bases at J, with 23 bases between the two ends. Germline V gives CDR1 SGHNT, CDR2 YENEEA. The CDR3 runs 16 residues. DNA for the CDR3: TGTGCCAGCAACCACTGGCGGGATTCGGGCGCTAATGAGCAGTTCTTC. It encodes CASNHWRDSGANEQFF.

This rearrangement joins TRBV18 to TRBJ2-2; D not resolved. CDR1 and CDR2 (germline): KGHSH, LQKENI. The CDR3 sequence is 16 residues long. V gave up 3 bases and J gave up 5 bases, with 16 bases separating them. The CDR3 sequence is CASSPSQGVLTGELFF. In nucleotides, the CDR3 is TGTGCCAGCTCACCTTCTCAAGGAGTATTGACCGGGGAGCTGTTTTTT.

V usage is TRBV12-3 or TRBV12-4 and J usage is TRBJ1-2; 12 bases fit TRBD1. CDR3 length: 14 residues. The V gene end was trimmed by 6 bases and the J gene end by 8 bases; junction bases not matched to a gene: 7. The chain's CDR3 is CASSSYGTGGGYTF. CDR3 DNA: TGTGCCAGCAGCTCCTACGGGACAGGGGGCGGCTACACCTTC.

The chain recombines TRBV4-3 with TRBJ2-7, with TRBD1 matching 8 bases. CDR3 length equals 15 residues. Germline assignment: CDR1 LGHNA and CDR2 YSLEER. The ends lost 0 bases at V and 7 bases at J; junction bases unmatched: 8. The DNA for the CDR3 is TGCGCCAGCAGCCAAGACCGGGACAGGCCTCAAGAGCAGTACTTC. Translated: CASSQDRDRPQEQYF.

This clonotype occurred many times. J is TRBJ2-1 and V is TRBV24-1; 8 bases agree with TRBD2. In germline, CDR1 is KGHDR, CDR2 SFDVKD. The CDR3 spans 18 residues. The V gene end was trimmed by 3 bases and the J gene end by 4 bases; junction bases not matched to a gene: 13. In nucleotides, the CDR3 is TGTGCCACCAGTGATCCGCGTGGCGGGGGGCGAGGTTACAATGAGCAGTTCTTC. Translation: CATSDPRGGGRGYNEQFF.

V usage is TRBV5-1 and J usage is TRBJ1-4, with 7 positions matching TRBD1. CDR1 SGHRS and CDR2 YFSETQ come from the germline V gene. The CDR3 length is 15 residues. The junction had 11 bases not matched to a gene; V was cut back by 2 bases and J by 10 bases. CDR3 sequence reads: CASSFWAGGGGKLFF. The CDR3 region has the DNA TGCGCCAGCAGCTTCTGGGCAGGGGGTGGTGGAAAACTGTTTTTT. Filled out from reference TRBV5-1 and TRBJ1-4, the complete variable domain reads KAGVTQTPRYLIKTRGQQVTLSCSPISGHRSVSWYQQTPGQGLQFLFEYFSETQRNKGNFPGRFSGRQFSNSRSEMNVSTLELGDSALYLCASSFWAGGGGKLFFGSGTQLSVL.

The rearrangement uses TRBV7-8 and TRBJ2-3, with a weak D call TRBD2 (5 bases). This CDR3 has 16 amino acids. V was trimmed by 3 bases and J by 1 base, leaving 14 bases between them. CDR1 is SGHVS, CDR2 FQNEAQ, per germline. The chain's CDR3 is CASSFRVAGGTDTQYF. The CDR3 nucleotides are TGTGCCAGCAGCTTTAGGGTCGCCGGGGGCACAGATACGCAGTATTTT.

Ten or more counts support this clonotype. The chain combines TRBV18 with TRBJ1-2; D is unclear. CDR1 is KGHSH, CDR2 LQKENI, per germline. V dropped 3 bases and J dropped 5 bases, with 10 bases sitting between them. The CDR3 spans 13 residues. The CDR3 region has the DNA TGTGCCAGCTCACCCAACATATTATATGGCTACACCTTC. Amino acids: CASSPNILYGYTF.

This clonotype turned up a few times. In nucleotides, the CDR3 is TGTGCCAGCAGCGTACAGACTAGCGGGACTGAGCAGTTCTTC. Its protein is CASSVQTSGTEQFF. The V gene is TRBV11-2, the J gene TRBJ2-1, with 11 nucleotides matching TRBD2. The germline V gene has CDR1 SGHAT and CDR2 FQNNGV. CDR3 size: 14 residues. With V trimmed by 5 bases and J by 9 bases, 6 bases remained unmatched.

This chain uses TRBV11-2 with TRBJ1-1, with 10 bases lining up with TRBD1. Germline lookup yields CDR1 SGHAT and CDR2 FQNNGV. This CDR3 contains 17 residues. J lost 4 bases, V lost 5 bases, and 13 bases had no gene match. The CDR3 DNA is TGTGCCAGCAGCCCCGGACAGGGGGGGGGTATGGGCACTGAAGCTTTCTTT. The encoded protein is CASSPGQGGGMGTEAFF. Variable domain in full (rest from reference TRBV11-2 and TRBJ1-1): EAGVAQSPRYKIIEKRQSVAFWCNPISGHATLYWYQQILGQGPKLLIQFQNNGVVDDSQLPKDRFSAERLKGVDSTLKIQPAKLEDSAVYLCASSPGQGGGMGTEAFFGQGTRLTVV.

The table lists this clonotype with many counts. V and J are TRBV5-1 and TRBJ2-1; 8 positions match TRBD2. From germline, CDR1 is SGHRS and CDR2 YFSETQ. This CDR3 spans 13 amino acids. V trimming: 4 bases; J trimming: 10 bases; junction bases outside the gene matches: 7. The CDR3 sequence is CASSPVAGGEQFF. CDR3 coding DNA: TGCGCCAGCAGCCCCGTTGCGGGGGGAGAGCAGTTCTTC.

In this sample, this clonotype turned up many times. This sequence may be a read error, since a much larger clone differs from it by one base. The chain recombines TRBV6-5 with TRBJ1-5, with D possibly matching TRBD1 (6 bases). The CDR3 totals 14 residues. Trimming stripped 5 bases from V and 7 bases from J, with 15 bases between. Germline CDR1 reads MNHEY; CDR2 reads SVGAGI. The CDR3 reads CASSVQGKGQPQHF. CDR3 bases: TGTGCCAGCAGTGTCCAGGGGAAGGGGCAGCCCCAGCATTTT.